This TCR beta chain was sequenced in a study of shared clonotypes between healthy human individuals. Turning to the study itself: CD4 naive and CD4 memory each took three plates per donor, while CD8 naive took two and CD8 memory one.

The CDR3 loop spans 16 amino acids. The germline gives CDR1 MNHEY, CDR2 SMNVEV (reference sequence). V dropped 2 bases and J dropped 10; count of bases not matched to a gene: 10. The run depth of the assay was deep. TCRdb's table, derived via immunoSEQ multiplex PCR, lists solely in-frame clones and lacks some. The repertoire holds more than 2 million clones, with 90% to 95% as singletons. The TCR comes from a man younger than 35 in good health. V gene TRBV27 combines with J gene TRBJ1-5, with TRBD1 matching over 11 bases. The material sequenced was naive CD4+ T cells sorted from blood. The subset here: CD45RA+ positively selected. The CDR3 is CASSLRTGGAPLPQHF. CDR3 coding DNA: TGTGCCAGCAGTTTAAGGACAGGGGGCGCCCCTCTTCCCCAGCATTTT.